The clone carrying this TCR beta chain was picked up a small number of times. The data were obtained in a study of cytomegalovirus exposure and HLA in healthy donors. In the PCR, 60 Vbeta and 13 Jbeta primers were used. Assay: immunoSEQ multiplex PCR; the TCRdb copy retains only in-frame clones and omits some. The profile covers 150,000 to 200,000 clones, with around three quarters appearing a single time and roughly 3% taken by the ten largest. Trimming pared 5 bases from V and 4 bases from J, leaving 11 bases between. The CDR3 covers 13 residues. The germline gives CDR1 LNHDA, CDR2 SQIVND (reference sequence).

The source is a woman in her 40s in good health and CMV-seronegative. The rearrangement links TRBV19 to TRBJ1-2, with a possible D match to TRBD1 (5 bases). The sequencing input was PBMCs. CDR3 protein: CASSWDSRYGYTF. As DNA, the CDR3 is TGTGCCAGTAGTTGGGACTCCCGCTATGGCTACACCTTC. Drawing the rest from reference TRBV19 and TRBJ1-2, the complete variable domain is DGGITQSPKYLFRKEGQNVTLSCEQNLNHDAMYWYRQDPGQGLRLIYYSQIVNDFQKGDIAEGYSVSREKKESFPLTVTSAQKNPTAFYLCASSWDSRYGYTFGSGTRLTVV.